The rows below give T cell receptor beta chains drawn from one sample of a study of T-cell reconstitution after alpha-beta-depleted transplantation in children. TCRdb reanalysed the PCR reads using MiXCR and keeps one entry per CDR3 protein. The repertoire consists of almost 600,000 distinct CDR3 sequences, with 25% to 30% occurring once and the leading ten covering 35% to 40%. Sequencing used PBMCs, obtained before TCRalphabeta/CD19-depleted stem cell transplant. The receptors originated from a boy under three years old with Wiskott-Aldrich syndrome, due to receive a stem cell transplant. Each CDR3 is given with its conserved first and last residue. The D gene is left open where the match is weak. The size entry is marked missing in some rows and otherwise reads once, few, many or a size class.

NA,TRBJ2-1,TRBD2,TRBV12-3/TRBV12-4,CASSPRTSGTYNEQFF,TGTGCCAGCAGTCCTCGGACTAGCGGCACCTACAATGAGCAGTTCTTC
NA,TRBJ2-1,TRBD2,TRBV5-1,CASSFLAGDQDNEQFF,TGCGCCAGCAGCTTCTTAGCGGGAGATCAAGACAATGAGCAGTTCTTC
few,TRBJ1-1,NA,TRBV5-1,CASSSNLQGGTEAFF,TGCGCCAGCAGCTCTAATCTACAGGGAGGCACTGAAGCTTTCTTT
few,TRBJ2-5,TRBD1,TRBV6-4,CASRKGTAQETQYF,TGTGCCAGCAGGAAGGGGACAGCACAAGAGACCCAGTACTTC
NA,TRBJ1-5,NA,TRBV20-1,CSARGKNQPQHF,TGCAGTGCTAGAGGGAAGAATCAGCCCCAGCATTTT
few,TRBJ1-3,NA,TRBV6-1,CASRLDTSGNTIYF,TGTGCCAGCAGACTGGACACTTCTGGAAACACCATATATTTT
NA,TRBJ2-1,NA,TRBV20-1,CSATPQGLALNEQFF,TGCAGTGCTACCCCGCAGGGGCTAGCCCTCAATGAGCAGTTCTTC
few,TRBJ2-1,TRBD2,TRBV20-1,CSAPVAGGPGEQFF,TGCAGTGCTCCCGTAGCGGGAGGGCCAGGTGAGCAGTTCTTC
few,TRBJ1-5,NA,TRBV3-1,CASSQDRQNQPQHF,TGTGCCAGCAGCCAAGATCGCCAGAATCAGCCCCAGCATTTT
few,TRBJ1-1,NA,TRBV5-1,CASSYGVGLRNTEAFF,TGCGCCAGCAGCTATGGCGTGGGGTTAAGGAACACTGAAGCTTTCTTT
few,TRBJ2-7,NA,TRBV5-1,CASSFWGQGYEQYF,TGCGCCAGCAGCTTTTGGGGTCAGGGCTACGAGCAGTACTTC
few,TRBJ2-7,NA,TRBV20-1,CSAIYGSGYEQYF,TGCAGTGCTATCTACGGGAGCGGTTACGAGCAGTACTTC
NA,TRBJ2-7,NA,TRBV5-1,CASSLNLGSSYEQYF,TGCGCCAGCAGCTTGAACCTAGGGAGCTCCTACGAGCAGTACTTC
few,TRBJ2-1,NA,TRBV27,CASSTSPFATNYNEQFF,TGTGCCAGCAGTACATCCCCTTTCGCCACTAACTACAATGAGCAGTTCTTC
few,TRBJ2-2,TRBD2,TRBV6-5,CASSYGTRWGGELFF,TGTGCCAGCAGTTACGGGACTAGATGGGGCGGGGAGCTGTTTTTT
NA,TRBJ2-1,NA,TRBV7-9,CASRPRDNYNEQFF,TGTGCCAGCAGACCCCGGGACAACTACAATGAGCAGTTCTTC
NA,TRBJ1-1,NA,TRBV2,CASSVQGPSTEAFF,TGTGCCAGCAGTGTACAGGGTCCGAGCACTGAAGCTTTCTTT
NA,TRBJ1-5,NA,TRBV28,CASSPQAWQGNQPQHF,TGTGCCAGCAGCCCCCAAGCATGGCAGGGCAATCAGCCCCAGCATTTT
NA,TRBJ2-1,TRBD2,TRBV14,CASSQDRLAGTYNEQFF,TGTGCCAGCAGCCAAGATCGGCTAGCGGGGACCTACAATGAGCAGTTCTTC
few,TRBJ2-5,TRBD2,TRBV27,CASRVLAGGGETQYF,TGTGCCAGCCGCGTACTAGCGGGAGGGGGTGAGACCCAGTACTTC
NA,TRBJ2-7,TRBD2,TRBV20-1,CSASPGLASGLECEQYF,TGCAGTGCTAGCCCGGGACTAGCGTCCGGTCTGGAATGCGAGCAGTACTTC
NA,TRBJ2-2,NA,TRBV6-1,CASSANTGELFF,TGTGCCAGCAGTGCTAACACCGGGGAGCTGTTTTTT
few,TRBJ2-5,TRBD2,TRBV6-5,CASSYPRTSGRRGGETQYF,TGTGCCAGCAGTTACCCTCGGACTAGCGGGAGGAGAGGAGGAGAGACCCAGTACTTC
once,TRBJ2-3,TRBD2,TRBV9,CASSVATFGGTDTQYF,TGTGCCAGCAGCGTAGCTACCTTCGGGGGGACAGATACGCAGTATTTT
NA,TRBJ2-4,TRBD1,TRBV20-1,CSATGTGRNIQYF,TGCAGTGCTACGGGGACAGGGCGAAACATTCAGTACTTC
NA,TRBJ2-5,TRBD2,TRBV28,CASRQAGEDETQYF,TGTGCCAGCAGACAAGCGGGAGAAGACGAGACCCAGTACTTC
few,TRBJ1-1,NA,TRBV25-1,CASSDFYSNTEAFF,TGTGCCAGCAGTGATTTCTACTCGAACACTGAAGCTTTCTTT
NA,TRBJ2-3,NA,TRBV4-1,CASSQGLGADTQYF,TGCGCCAGCAGCCAAGGACTGGGGGCAGATACGCAGTATTTT
NA,TRBJ1-4,NA,TRBV20-1,CSATPSVGSLNEKLFF,TGCAGTGCTACCCCATCGGTGGGCAGCTTAAATGAAAAACTGTTTTTT
NA,TRBJ1-4,TRBD1,TRBV10-3,CAISQTGPNEKLFF,TGTGCCATCAGCCAGACAGGGCCTAATGAAAAACTGTTTTTT
NA,TRBJ2-3,TRBD2,TRBV2,CASRGFSGGTDTQYF,TGTGCCAGCAGAGGTTTTAGCGGGGGCACAGATACGCAGTATTTT
few,TRBJ1-2,NA,TRBV2,CASSGGGNYGYTF,TGTGCCAGCAGTGGGGGCGGCAACTATGGCTACACCTTC
NA,TRBJ1-5,NA,TRBV20-1,CSAAGQRWGDQPQHF,TGCAGTGCCGCCGGTCAACGTTGGGGGGATCAGCCCCAGCATTTT